The sequence of this T cell receptor beta chain was determined in a study of T cell changes during pregnancy in multiple sclerosis. The table came from immunoSEQ multiplex PCR; TCRdb's copy has only in-frame clones and leaves some out. The sample carries 45,000 to 55,000 clones, about 90% recorded once. The CDR3 has 16 amino acids. Trimming cost V 0 bases and J 2 bases; bases outside gene matches: 0. Germline loops: CDR1 SGDLS, CDR2 YYNGEE. With respect to this clone: The same CDR3 can be traced to other DNA sequences in this sample.

The chain employs TRBV9 and TRBJ2-2, with 11 bases lining up with TRBD2. The TCR sequence derives from a female donor with multiple sclerosis, enrolled in a pregnancy study. Sequenced material: CD4+ T cells from peripheral blood mononuclear cells, taken in the second trimester of pregnancy. CDR3 coding DNA: TGTGCCAGCAGCGTAGGACTAGCGGGAAACACCGGGGAGCTGTTTTTT. This gives the protein CASSVGLAGNTGELFF.